This T cell receptor (beta chain) came from a study of regulatory T cells in long-lasting Graves disease. Library construction for TCR beta used iRepertoire HTBI primers and Arm-PCR of CDR3 regions. TCRdb redid the calling of the multiplex PCR reads with MiXCR, one entry per CDR3 protein. The sample has around 420,000 distinct CDR3 sequences; 15% to 17% are singletons. This clonotype occurred many times. The time point here: newly diagnosed GD, antithyroid drugs for less than 3 months. The TCR library used RNA extracted from PBMCs. The specimen was peripheral blood mononuclear cells (PBMCs), collected at new diagnosis, from a patient treated with antithyroid drugs. This clonotype originated in a female donor with Graves disease.

CDR3 sequence: CASSDQRGGIGETQYF. The CDR3 nucleotides are TGTGCCAGCAGTGATCAGCGGGGGGGTATAGGAGAGACCCAGTACTTC. V is TRBV6-1 and J is TRBJ2-5, with 10 nucleotides matching TRBD2. The ends lost 3 bases at V and 4 bases at J; junction bases unmatched: 8. CDR1 is MNHNS, CDR2 SASEGT, per germline. The CDR3 consists of 16 residues.